The T cell receptor beta chain under discussion was sequenced for a study of cytomegalovirus exposure and HLA in healthy donors. This clone showed up just a few times. The antigen is not known. 13 Jbeta primers and 60 Vbeta primers were used for the PCR. Libraries were prepared by immunoSEQ multiplex PCR; TCRdb keeps only in-frame clonotypes and omits some of them. The table records a few hundred thousand clones, about 81% of them present only once. The study's findings and limits: V- and J-gene trimming of TCR beta was linked (in a later analysis) to a missense DCLRE1C variant. A prior analysis recorded that most TCR beta V segments were productive about 90% or about 30% of the time.

This CDR3 contains 13 residues. Per germline, CDR1 MNHNY and CDR2 SVGAGI (reference sequence). Trimming pared 8 bases from V and 4 bases from J, leaving 12 bases between. This rearrangement joins TRBV6-6 to TRBJ1-5; a weak D match, TRBD1 (6 bases). Sequenced material: PBMCs. The receptor's source is a woman aged 60-75 years in good health and CMV-seropositive. CDR3 in amino acids: CASARGINQPQHF. CDR3 sequence (DNA): TGTGCCAGCGCCAGGGGAATAAATCAGCCCCAGCATTTT.